One and the same sample provided the 27 T cell receptor beta chains below, sequenced in a study of a mutant IDH1 vaccine in newly diagnosed glioma (dated by TCRdb to the early 2020s). The intended sense of this specimen's time point label: week 35, safety follow-up. A 20-mer mutant IDH1 peptide at 300 micrograms in Montanide made up each vaccine dose, which was injected subcutaneously together with topical imiquimod. The library was built by means of the immunoSEQ multiplex PCR assay. The source is immuneACCESS, and TCRdb retained only in-frame sequences with V and J called. Part of the clones is not carried over; for the studies checked, unresolved V genes explain less than half of this, and the remainder is unexplained. The sample table shows 40,000 to 45,000 clones, and about 80% are seen once. Clones ranked in the top ten supply 5.1% of the sample. No antigen has been assigned to these receptors.

The sequencing here drew on PBMCs, taken from a glioma patient whose treatment included an IDH1 peptide vaccine. Source of these receptors: a woman aged 45 to 65 with glioma.

The chain recombines TRBV28 with TRBJ1-1, with TRBD1 matching over 7 bases. The CDR3 consists of 13 residues. The trim removed 7 bases at V and 5 bases at J, leaving 7 bases unmatched. Germline assignment: CDR1 MDHEN and CDR2 SYDVKM. The CDR3 nucleotides are TGTGCCAGCACTTACCCAGGGGGTACTGAAGCTTTCTTT. Translated, it gives CASTYPGGTEAFF. Filled out from reference TRBV28 and TRBJ1-1, the complete variable domain reads DVKVTQSSRYLVKRTGEKVFLECVQDMDHENMFWYRQDPGLGLRLIYFSYDVKMKEKGDIPEGYSVSREKKERFSLILESASTNQTSMYLCASTYPGGTEAFFGQGTRLTVV.

J is TRBJ2-1 and V is TRBV9; 9 bases match TRBD2. V lost 3 bases and J lost 4; bases outside the gene matches: 5. Germline V gene sequence: CDR1 SGDLS, CDR2 YYNGEE. The CDR3 contains 15 residues. The CDR3 spells CASSGGTSLYNEQFF. CDR3 DNA sequence: TGTGCCAGCAGCGGGGGGACTAGCCTATACAATGAGCAGTTCTTC.

The gene calls are TRBV5-4 and TRBJ1-1; D remains ambiguous. The CDR3 totals 13 residues. CDR1 is SGHNT, CDR2 YYREEE, per germline (reference sequence). The V gene lost 1 base and the J gene lost 0 bases, with 4 bases spanning the gap. The CDR3, as DNA: TGTGCCAGCAGCTTGTCGGTGAACACTGAAGCTTTCTTT. It yields the protein CASSLSVNTEAFF.

This chain connects TRBV5-4 to TRBJ1-2, with D tentatively TRBD1 (6 bases). V lost 4 bases, J lost 6 bases, and 16 bases lay in between. This CDR3 has 14 amino acids. The V gene's germline CDR1 is SGHNT and CDR2 YYREEE (reference sequence). The CDR3 region is CASSRGGGGDGYTF. DNA of the CDR3: TGTGCCAGCAGCCGGGGGGGCGGGGGTGATGGCTACACCTTC.

This chain uses TRBV7-9 with TRBJ1-2, with 7 bases fitting TRBD1. The CDR3 loop spans 13 amino acids. The germline CDR1 and CDR2 sequences are SEHNR and FQNEAQ (reference sequence). The J segment lost 4 bases and the V segment lost 5 bases, leaving 4 bases of the junction unmatched. The CDR3 spells CASSHTGVYGYTF. CDR3 sequence (DNA): TGTGCCAGCAGCCACACAGGGGTCTATGGCTACACCTTC.

The chain has TRBV29-1 and TRBJ2-1, with a weak D call TRBD1 (5 bases). V was clipped by 6 bases and J by 6 bases, with 9 bases between them. This CDR3 has 11 amino acids. From germline, CDR1 is SQVTM and CDR2 ANQGSEA. This CDR3 reads CSVKDSNEQFF. CDR3 coding DNA: TGCAGCGTGAAAGACAGCAATGAGCAGTTCTTC.

Only a few counts were recorded for this clone. The chain couples TRBV10-3 to TRBJ1-1, with 8 bases matching TRBD1. The CDR3 spans 13 residues. Losses at the gene ends were 10 bases for V and 5 bases for J; bases not matched to a gene: 9. The germline gives CDR1 ENHRY, CDR2 SYGVKD. The CDR3 nucleotides are TGTGCCACCAGGGGGCGGGAAGTGACTGAAGCTTTCTTT. Amino acid sequence: CATRGREVTEAFF.

V gene TRBV5-1 combines with J gene TRBJ2-7; 11 positions match TRBD1. Germline V gives CDR1 SGHRS, CDR2 YFSETQ. V was clipped by 3 bases and J by 4 bases; unmatched bases: 9. This CDR3 region has 16 residues. DNA for the CDR3: TGCGCCAGCAGCTCCGGACAGGGGGCTATTTCGTACGAGCAGTACTTC. Translated, it gives CASSSGQGAISYEQYF.

The chain carries TRBV19 and TRBJ2-1, with D tentatively TRBD1 (5 bases). Germline V gives CDR1 LNHDA, CDR2 SQIVND (reference sequence). The CDR3 spans 15 residues. Trimming shortened V by 2 bases and J by 9 bases, and 17 bases separated the two germline ends. CDR3 loop: CASSISVQVNGEQFF. In DNA, the CDR3 is TGTGCCAGTAGTATATCGGTACAGGTTAACGGTGAGCAGTTCTTC. Full variable domain (remainder filled in from reference TRBV19 and TRBJ2-1): DGGITQSPKYLFRKEGQNVTLSCEQNLNHDAMYWYRQDPGQGLRLIYYSQIVNDFQKGDIAEGYSVSREKKESFPLTVTSAQKNPTAFYLCASSISVQVNGEQFFGPGTRLTVL.

The rearrangement joins TRBV5-1 to TRBJ2-7; 8 bases fit TRBD1. The CDR3 has 14 amino acids. In germline, CDR1 is SGHRS, CDR2 YFSETQ. J was trimmed by 2 bases and V by 3 bases; bases with no gene match: 4. The CDR3 loop is CASSSGQGPYEQYF. CDR3 bases: TGCGCCAGCAGCTCTGGACAGGGCCCCTACGAGCAGTACTTC.

The chain combines TRBV19 with TRBJ2-2; no clear D. Germline V gene lookup returns CDR1 LNHDA and CDR2 SQIVND (reference sequence). Trimming stripped 8 bases from V and 6 bases from J, with 10 bases between. The CDR3 spans 12 residues. CDR3 protein: CASGNGAGELFF. DNA for the CDR3: TGTGCCAGTGGAAATGGGGCCGGGGAGCTGTTTTTT.

Points on this clone: This sample includes further DNA sequences coding for the same CDR3. The gene calls are TRBV6-5 and TRBJ1-1, with D unclear. The ends were cut back, 2 bases at V and 5 bases at J, with 3 bases in the middle. CDR3 length: 11 residues. The germline V gene has CDR1 MNHEY and CDR2 SVGAGI. DNA of the CDR3: TGTGCCAGCAGTTACGGGACTGAAGCTTTCTTT. Its protein product is CASSYGTEAFF.

The chain is built from TRBV10-2 and TRBJ2-3, with a possible D match to TRBD1 (5 bases). The V end was cut by 10 bases, the J end by 1 base, with 9 bases between. The CDR3 runs to 12 residues. Germline V gene data show CDR1 as WSHSY and CDR2 as SAAADI. CDR3 coding DNA: TGCGCCACTTCCAGGGGCACAGATACGCAGTATTTT. Translated: CATSRGTDTQYF.

This sequence joins TRBV18 and TRBJ1-2; 7 positions match TRBD1. With 6 bases clipped from V and 3 bases from J, the junction kept 10 bases outside the gene matches. The germline V gene encodes CDR1 KGHSH and CDR2 LQKENI. The CDR3 runs to 15 residues. CDR3 coding DNA: TGTGCCAGCTCTCGGGACAGAGCGGTTTACTATGGCTACACCTTC. It specifies CASSRDRAVYYGYTF.

The J gene is TRBJ1-1, the V gene TRBV6-1; no clear D gene. Germline values: CDR1 MNHNS, CDR2 SASEGT. V lost 2 bases to trimming and J lost 1 base, with 5 bases between them. CDR3 size: 13 residues. CDR3 sequence (DNA): TGTGCCAGCAGTGAACGAGGGAACACTGAAGCTTTCTTT. Its translation is CASSERGNTEAFF.

This chain uses TRBV5-1 with TRBJ2-3, with no clear D. CDR3 size: 16 residues. The germline V gene has CDR1 SGHRS and CDR2 YFSETQ. Trimming took off 2 bases at V and 6 bases at J, with 19 bases between the two ends. Here the CDR3 DNA reads TGCGCCAGCAGCTTATACCTCTCGGCCCACCGGGATACGCAGTATTTT. It codes for CASSLYLSAHRDTQYF.

The chain carries TRBV30 and TRBJ1-3; D remains unclear. V shed 2 bases and J shed 4 bases, with 3 bases lying between them. This CDR3 is 11 amino acids long. CDR1 and CDR2 from the germline V gene are GTSNPN and SVGIG (reference sequence). The CDR3 DNA is TGTGCCTGGAGTAAGGGAAACACCATATATTTT. This gives the protein CAWSKGNTIYF.

This sequence joins TRBV19 and TRBJ1-1, with D perhaps TRBD1 (6 bases). Between the trimmed V and J ends, which lost 9 bases and 2 bases, there was a span of 16 bases. CDR3 length equals 14 residues. Germline V gene data show CDR1 as LNHDA and CDR2 as SQIVND (reference sequence). The CDR3 coding sequence is TGTGCCAGCCGTATACCAGGGGTTAACACTGAAGCTTTCTTT. This sequence encodes CASRIPGVNTEAFF.

The chain has TRBV19 and TRBJ1-6, with D possibly being TRBD1 (5 bases). The V end was cut by 3 bases, the J end by 9 bases, with 12 bases between. CDR3 length: 14 amino acids. CDR1 LNHDA and CDR2 SQIVND come from the germline V gene (reference sequence). CDR3 protein: CASSIMGGSSPLHF. The CDR3 DNA sequence: TGTGCCAGTAGTATCATGGGGGGATCTTCACCCCTCCACTTT.

J is TRBJ2-1 and V is TRBV5-1; D call uncertain. Germline assignment: CDR1 SGHRS and CDR2 YFSETQ. V was clipped by 0 bases and J by 0 bases, with 7 bases between them. This CDR3 is built from 15 residues. The CDR3 sequence is CASSLGENSYNEQFF. In nucleotides, the CDR3 is TGCGCCAGCAGCTTGGGAGAGAACTCCTACAATGAGCAGTTCTTC.

The chain combines TRBV21-1 with TRBJ1-1; the DNA was not compared with TRBD1, the D call given in the table. TRBV21-1 is recorded as a pseudogene. This CDR3 comprises 15 residues. The CDR3 here is CASSKEYRSDTEAFF. CDR3 in DNA: TGTGCCAGCAGCAAAGAATACAGGTCGGACACTGAAGCTTTCTTT.

The chain carries TRBV6-1 and TRBJ1-5, with D uncertain. V shed 3 bases and J shed 7 bases, with 4 bases lying between them. This CDR3 comprises 11 residues. The germline V gene encodes CDR1 MNHNS and CDR2 SASEGT. As DNA, the CDR3 is TGTGCCAGCAGTGAGAGGCAGCCCCAGCATTTT. Protein: CASSERQPQHF.

This chain joins TRBV28 and TRBJ2-1, with a possible D match to TRBD2 (6 bases). Between the trimmed V and J ends, which lost 11 bases and 8 bases, there was a span of 22 bases. Germline assignment: CDR1 MDHEN and CDR2 SYDVKM. The CDR3 has 14 amino acids. CDR3 bases: TGTGCCTGCCGGCTAGCGTCCCGGGTTCATGAGCAGTTCTTC. It translates to CACRLASRVHEQFF. The variable domain in full, with the rest retrieved from reference TRBV28 and TRBJ2-1, is DVKVTQSSRYLVKRTGEKVFLECVQDMDHENMFWYRQDPGLGLRLIYFSYDVKMKEKGDIPEGYSVSREKKERFSLILESASTNQTSMYLCACRLASRVHEQFFGPGTRLTVL.

The sample holds one count of this clone. The chain uses TRBV2 and TRBJ1-4, with D possibly matching TRBD1 (5 bases). The germline V gene encodes CDR1 SNHLY and CDR2 FYNNEI. This CDR3 has 15 residues. V gave up 2 bases and J gave up 7 bases, with 14 bases separating them. CDR3 DNA sequence: TGTGCCAGCAGTGAAAAGTCGGGACGGACTGAAAAACTGTTTTTT. The encoded protein is CASSEKSGRTEKLFF.

The V call is TRBV5-4, the J call TRBJ2-5; 10 bases match TRBD1. This CDR3 region has 15 residues. The V gene's germline CDR1 is SGHNT and CDR2 YYREEE (reference sequence). The junction had 6 bases not matched to a gene; V was cut back by 4 bases and J by 3 bases. The CDR3, as DNA: TGTGCCAGCAGCCGTGCCGGGACAGGGGAAGAGACCCAGTACTTC. Amino acids: CASSRAGTGEETQYF.

This clone was recorded once. The CDR3 protein is CASSLEGTSGGGEQFF. CDR3 in DNA: TGTGCCAGCAGCTTAGAGGGGACTAGCGGGGGGGGAGAGCAGTTCTTC. V is TRBV7-6 and J is TRBJ2-1, with 16 bases matching TRBD2. J was trimmed by 10 bases and V by 1 base; bases with no gene match: 4. Germline CDR1 and CDR2: SGHVS and FNYEAQ. There are 16 residues in the CDR3. The variable domain in full, with the rest retrieved from reference TRBV7-6 and TRBJ2-1, is GAGVSQSPRYKVTKRGQDVALRCDPISGHVSLYWYRQALGQGPEFLTYFNYEAQQDKSGLPNDRFSAERPEGSISTLTIQRTEQRDSAMYRCASSLEGTSGGGEQFFGPGTRLTVL.

The chain links TRBV4-3 to TRBJ1-1, with D perhaps matching TRBD1 (5 bases). V lost 1 base, J lost 0 bases, and 12 bases lay in between. CDR1 LGHNA and CDR2 YSLEER come from the germline V gene. The CDR3 length is 16 residues. CDR3 coding DNA: TGCGCCAGCAGCCAAGCCACACAGGCGTTGAACACTGAAGCTTTCTTT. Encoded protein: CASSQATQALNTEAFF.